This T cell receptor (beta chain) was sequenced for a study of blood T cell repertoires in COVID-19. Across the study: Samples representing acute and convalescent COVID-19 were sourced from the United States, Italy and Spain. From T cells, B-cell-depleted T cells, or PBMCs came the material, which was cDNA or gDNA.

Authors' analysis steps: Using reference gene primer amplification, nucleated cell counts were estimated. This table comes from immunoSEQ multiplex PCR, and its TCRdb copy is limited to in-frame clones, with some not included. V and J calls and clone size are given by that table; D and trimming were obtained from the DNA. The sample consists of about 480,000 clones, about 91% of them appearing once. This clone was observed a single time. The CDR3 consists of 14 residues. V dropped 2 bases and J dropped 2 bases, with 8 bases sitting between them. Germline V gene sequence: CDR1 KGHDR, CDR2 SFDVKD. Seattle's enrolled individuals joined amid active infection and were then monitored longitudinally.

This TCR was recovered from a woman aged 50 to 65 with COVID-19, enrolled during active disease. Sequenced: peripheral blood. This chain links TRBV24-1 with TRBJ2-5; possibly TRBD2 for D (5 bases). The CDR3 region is CATSDSGIQETQYF. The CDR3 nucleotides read TGTGCCACCAGTGATTCGGGGATACAAGAGACCCAGTACTTC.